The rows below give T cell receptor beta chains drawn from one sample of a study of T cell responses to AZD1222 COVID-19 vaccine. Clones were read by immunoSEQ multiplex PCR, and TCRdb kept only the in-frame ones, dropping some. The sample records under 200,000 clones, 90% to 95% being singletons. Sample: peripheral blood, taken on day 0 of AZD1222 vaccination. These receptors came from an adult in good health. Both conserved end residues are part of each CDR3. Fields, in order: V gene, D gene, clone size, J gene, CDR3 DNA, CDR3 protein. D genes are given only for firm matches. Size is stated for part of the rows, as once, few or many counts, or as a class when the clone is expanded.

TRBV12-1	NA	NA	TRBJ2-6	TGTGCCAGCAGCTTTCTTAGCGGGAATGGGGCCAACGTCCTGACTTTC	CASSFLSGNGANVLTF
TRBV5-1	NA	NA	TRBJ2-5	TGCGCCAGCACCCTTGGCGGGGGCTACCAAGAGACCCAGTACTTC	CASTLGGGYQETQYF
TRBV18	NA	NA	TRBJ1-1	TGTGCCAGCTCACCACGGTCGTCGGGGGGCACTGAAGCTTTCTTT	CASSPRSSGGTEAFF
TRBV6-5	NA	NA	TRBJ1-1	TGTGCCAGCCGCGTTTCGGCGGTCACTGAAGCTTTCTTT	CASRVSAVTEAFF
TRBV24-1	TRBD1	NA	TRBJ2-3	TGTGCCACCAGTGATGGATCATCCGGGACAGATTACACAGATACGCAGTATTTT	CATSDGSSGTDYTDTQYF
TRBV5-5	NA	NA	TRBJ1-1	TGTGCCAGCAGCGGTGGGGTAAAGTGGACTGAAGCTTTCTTT	CASSGGVKWTEAFF
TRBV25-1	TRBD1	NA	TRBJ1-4	TGTGCCAGCGTAGATATGACAGGGATAAATGAAAAACTGTTTTTT	CASVDMTGINEKLFF
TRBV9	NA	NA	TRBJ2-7	TGTGCCAGCAGCGTAGACAGGAGCTCCTACGAGCAGTACTTC	CASSVDRSSYEQYF
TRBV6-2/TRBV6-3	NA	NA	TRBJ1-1	TGTGCCAGCAGTTTACTGATAAAGCTAAGCATGAACACTGAAGCTTTCTTT	CASSLLIKLSMNTEAFF
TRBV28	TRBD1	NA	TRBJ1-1	TGTGCCAGCAGCCCTATCAGGGGGCGAGTATCCACTGAAGCTTTCTTT	CASSPIRGRVSTEAFF
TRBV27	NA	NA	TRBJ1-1	TGTGCCAGCAGTTTACTTCCAGATCCGAACACTGAAGCTTTCTTT	CASSLLPDPNTEAFF
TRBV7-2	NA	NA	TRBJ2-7	TGTGCCAGCAGCTTACTCTACGAGCAGTACTTC	CASSLLYEQYF
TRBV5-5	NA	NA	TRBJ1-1	TGTGCCAGCAGCTCGCCAGGGAACACTGAAGCTTTCTTT	CASSSPGNTEAFF
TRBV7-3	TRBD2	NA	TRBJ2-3	TGTGCCAGCAGCCTGGGACTAGCTACAGATACGCAGTATTTT	CASSLGLATDTQYF
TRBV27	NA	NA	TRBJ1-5	TGTGCCAGCAGCCTACAATATAGCAATCAGCCCCAGCATTTT	CASSLQYSNQPQHF
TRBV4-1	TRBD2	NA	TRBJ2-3	TGCGCCAGCAGCCAAGATCAGTGGCCAGCGGGAGGACTCGCATCTAGCACAGATACGCAGTATTTT	CASSQDQWPAGGLASSTDTQYF
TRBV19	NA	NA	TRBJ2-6	TGTGCCAGTAGTGTGGAGCTCTCTGGGGCCAACGTCCTGACTTTC	CASSVELSGANVLTF
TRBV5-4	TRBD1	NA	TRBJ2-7	TGTGCCAGCAGTCCCGGGACAGGGATCTACGAGCAGTACTTC	CASSPGTGIYEQYF
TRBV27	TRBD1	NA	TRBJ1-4	TGTGCCAGCAGTCCACCATCCCACGGGACAGGGGCCAGGCCTAATGAAAAACTGTTTTTT	CASSPPSHGTGARPNEKLFF
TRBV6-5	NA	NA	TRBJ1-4	TGTGCCAGCAAAAGGTATCAAGAAAAACTGTTTTTT	CASKRYQEKLFF
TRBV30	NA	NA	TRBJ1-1	TGTGCCTCGCGTCCTAGGGCCCGGAACACTGAAGCTTTCTTT	CASRPRARNTEAFF
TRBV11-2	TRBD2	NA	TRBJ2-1	TGTGCCAGCAGCTTCCATCTAGCGGGAGGGCCGAATGAGCAGTTCTTC	CASSFHLAGGPNEQFF
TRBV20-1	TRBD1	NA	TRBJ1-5	TGCAGTGCTAGTGGGGACAGGGGTTCCTATAGCAATCAGCCCCAGCATTTT	CSASGDRGSYSNQPQHF
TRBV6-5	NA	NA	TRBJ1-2	TGTGCCAGCAGACTAGACTATGGCTACACCTTC	CASRLDYGYTF
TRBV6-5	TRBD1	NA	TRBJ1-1	TGTGCCAGCAGACACCCGGGACAGGGGAACACTGAAGCTTTCTTT	CASRHPGQGNTEAFF
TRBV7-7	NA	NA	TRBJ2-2	TGTGCCAGCAGCTTATGGTCGCAGCAGGCCGCGAACACCGGGGAGCTGTTTTTT	CASSLWSQQAANTGELFF
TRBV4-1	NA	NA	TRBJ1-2	TGCGCCAGCAGCCAAGAACCCCCCAACTATGGCTACACCTTC	CASSQEPPNYGYTF
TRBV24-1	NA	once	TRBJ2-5	TGTGCCACCAGTGATTATGCGCTTCCCGAGACCCAGTACTTC	CATSDYALPETQYF
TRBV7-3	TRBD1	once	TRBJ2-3	TGTGCCAGCAGCTTAAGTTTGAGGACAGGGCGTGGAGATACGCAGTATTTT	CASSLSLRTGRGDTQYF
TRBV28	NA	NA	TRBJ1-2	TGTGCCAGCAGTTTTGATTGGGTGGTGGGAGTCTATGGCTACACCTTC	CASSFDWVVGVYGYTF
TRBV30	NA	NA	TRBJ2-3	TGTGCCTGGAGTTCAGGGTCCACAGATACGCAGTATTTT	CAWSSGSTDTQYF
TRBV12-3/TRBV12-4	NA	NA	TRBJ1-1	TGTGCCAGCAGCCGTACACAGAACACTGAAGCTTTCTTT	CASSRTQNTEAFF
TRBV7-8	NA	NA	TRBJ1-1	TGTGCCAGCAGTCGGGCGCGGAACACTGAAGCTTTCTTT	CASSRARNTEAFF
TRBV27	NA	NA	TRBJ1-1	TGTGCCAGCAGTTTAGGGGGGATGGGGACTGAAGCTTTCTTT	CASSLGGMGTEAFF
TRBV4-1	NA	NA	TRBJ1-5	TGCGCCAGCAGCCAAGACTCGGGAGGAGATATATTAAATCAGCCCCAGCATTTT	CASSQDSGGDILNQPQHF
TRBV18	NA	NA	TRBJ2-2	TGTGCCAGCTCGCGCAACACCGGGGAGCTGTTTTTT	CASSRNTGELFF
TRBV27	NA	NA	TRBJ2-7	TGTGCCAGCTCACGGGGGCACGAGCAGTACTTC	CASSRGHEQYF
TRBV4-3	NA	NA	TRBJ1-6	TGCGCCAGCAGCCAAGAAGGGGGGTATTCACCCCTCCACTTT	CASSQEGGYSPLHF
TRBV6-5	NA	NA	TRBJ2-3	TGTGCCAGCTGCCGATCCGGGGACCGCACAGATACGCAGTATTTT	CASCRSGDRTDTQYF
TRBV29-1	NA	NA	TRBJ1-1	TGCAGCGCCGACACTGCAGGGGCCCACACTGAAGCTTTCTTT	CSADTAGAHTEAFF
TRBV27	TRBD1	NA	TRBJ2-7	TGTGCCAGCAGTTTCCTCGGACAGGGAACCTACGAGCAGTACTTC	CASSFLGQGTYEQYF
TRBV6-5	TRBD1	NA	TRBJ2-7	TGTGCCAGCAGTTCACGGCAGGGGGCAAGCGAGCAGTACTTC	CASSSRQGASEQYF
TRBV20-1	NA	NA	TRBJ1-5	TGCAGTGCTAGTCGGTCTGGGCCGGGCAATCAGCCCCAGCATTTT	CSASRSGPGNQPQHF
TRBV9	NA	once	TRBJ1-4	TGTGCCAGCAGCTTCACGGGGGGCTCGGCAACTAATGAAAAACTGTTTTTT	CASSFTGGSATNEKLFF
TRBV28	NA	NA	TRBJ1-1	TGTGCCAGCACGGTGGCGGGACTGAACACTGAAGCTTTCTTT	CASTVAGLNTEAFF
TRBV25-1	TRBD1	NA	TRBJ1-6	TGTGCGGTTTCCAGGGGGTTGTCACCCCTCCACTTT	CAVSRGLSPLHF
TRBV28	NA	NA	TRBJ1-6	TGTGCCAGCATCGACGGCAGTAACATCTCACCCCTCCACTTT	CASIDGSNISPLHF
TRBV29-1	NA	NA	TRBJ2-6	TGCAGCGTTGACAGGGACCTCTCTGGGGCCAACGTCCTGACTTTC	CSVDRDLSGANVLTF
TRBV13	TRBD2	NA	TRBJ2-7	TGTGCCAGCGGACTAGCGGGAGTTAAGAGGGGTGAGCAGTACTTC	CASGLAGVKRGEQYF
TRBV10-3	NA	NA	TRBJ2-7	TGTGCCATCAGTGAGTTAGATAGCTCCTACGAGCAGTACTTC	CAISELDSSYEQYF
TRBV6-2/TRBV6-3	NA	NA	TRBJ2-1	TGTGCCAGCAGTGGACACGGAACGGACAATGAGCAGTTCTTC	CASSGHGTDNEQFF